The following is a T cell receptor beta chain sequence with its context. This clone was seen at least ten times. Its antigen has not been determined. The input lacks base qualities; no much larger clone sits a single base away. The data derive from a study of T cell responses to AZD1222 COVID-19 vaccine (dated by TCRdb to the early 2020s). With respect to the entire study: TCR sequencing covered roughly 230 trial participants: 207 given two doses of AZD1222 and about 26 given two doses of MenACWY control vaccine. Trial participants were enrolled into age subgroups of 18-55, 56-69 and 70-plus years, which contained about 150, 27 and 61 TCR-sequenced participants, respectively.

The time point label, as the study defines it: about 28 days (+/-7) after the second vaccine dose. Because spike-specific TCR depth and breadth did not differ between the two schedules, AZD1222 recipients who got a second dose at roughly 4 weeks were pooled with those who got a second dose at roughly 12 weeks. The vaccinee samples were drawn from two UK trials, COV001 and COV002, one of which was a single-blind randomized controlled phase 2/3 trial testing AZD1222 (ChAdOx1 nCoV-19) in healthy adults. For TCRbeta chain sequencing, PBMC samples from trial participants were taken at day 0 and at day 28 after the second dose. Overall study results and their limits: Participants were mostly white British and included more females than males, and it was suggested by the authors that clonal diversity may have been underestimated. Because no day 14 peak-response samples were available, the repertoires could be characterized only after the peak T cell response. Only 5 to 7 AZD1222 recipients were SARS-CoV-2 seropositive at baseline, limiting conclusions about previously exposed vaccinees. The vaccine-associated CD4 TCRs covered the entire spike protein, and the dominant responses fell in regions 160-218 and 743-854. Epitopes outside the regions mutated in the B.1.351 and B.1.1.7 variants were reportedly recognized by nearly half of the unique spike-specific TCRs. After two AZD1222 doses, spike-specific TCR breadth and depth were significantly higher than at day 0 and than in MenACWY recipients. In the small 56-69-year group, the increase in depth fell short of significance, most likely because of low power.

The CDR3 regions of human TCRbeta chains were analyzed by immunosequencing. In the authors' own workflow: TCRs in the repertoires were matched against a reference library of SARS-CoV-2-specific TCRs that had been generated with the MIRA antigen-specificity platform. Breadth was defined as the fraction of unique TCRs that were SARS-CoV-2-associated. Depth was defined as the fraction of total T cells that were SARS-CoV-2-associated. Using the MIRA data, every spike-specific TCR was mapped to the spike region that the TCR reacted to and assigned to either a CD4 or a CD8 class. Log10-transformed breadth and depth values were compared by one-way ANOVA with Sidak's multiple comparisons tests. The table comes from immuneACCESS by way of TCRdb, which keeps in-frame sequences with V and J called. Part of the clones is missing from these tables; in studies checked, under half for an unresolved V gene and the rest for unknown reasons. V, J and clone size derive from that table, while D and trimming were established from the DNA sequence. A total of 150,000 to 200,000 clones appear in this sample, about nine tenths of them only once. The ten largest account for under 1.5% of the sample.

Sample: peripheral blood, taken 28 days after the second AZD1222 dose. The TCR was taken from an adult who received the AZD1222 COVID-19 vaccine.

CDR3 loop: CATSRDYTVNTIYF. The DNA sequence is TGTGCCACCAGCAGAGATTATACTGTGAACACCATATATTTT. The rearranged segments are TRBV15 and TRBJ1-3, with the identity of the D gene unclear. Spanning cysteine to phenylalanine, the CDR3 consists of 14 amino acids. Only the CDR3 DNA is retained, 42 bases long and in frame from the first base. CDR1 is given as LNHNV and CDR2 as YYDKDF, both from the germline V gene (reference sequence). Trimming removed 0 bases from V and 7 bases from J, leaving 10 bases between the germline ends.